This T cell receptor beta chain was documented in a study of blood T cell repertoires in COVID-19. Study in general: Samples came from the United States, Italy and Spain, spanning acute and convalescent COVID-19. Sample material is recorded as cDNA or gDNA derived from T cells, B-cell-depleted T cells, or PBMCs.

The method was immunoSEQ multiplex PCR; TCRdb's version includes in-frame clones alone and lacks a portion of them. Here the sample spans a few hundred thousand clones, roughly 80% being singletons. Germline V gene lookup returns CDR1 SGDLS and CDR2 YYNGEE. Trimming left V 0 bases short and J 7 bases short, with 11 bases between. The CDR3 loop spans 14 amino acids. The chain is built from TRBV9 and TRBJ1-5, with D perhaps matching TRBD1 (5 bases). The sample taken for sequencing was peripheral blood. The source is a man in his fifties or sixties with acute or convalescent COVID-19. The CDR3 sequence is CASSVDGGPQPQHF. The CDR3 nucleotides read TGTGCCAGCAGCGTAGACGGGGGTCCCCAGCCCCAGCATTTT.